These T cell receptor beta chains were read from a single sample in a study of CD8+ T cells in alopecia areata. TCRdb keeps only in-frame clones here, not all; method: immunoSEQ multiplex PCR. Counted here are 170,000 or so clones, 53% occurring once; the ten biggest clones make up approximately 10%. This specimen consisted of CD8+ T cells sorted from blood, obtained at week 24, from a patient treated with tofacitinib. These receptors originate from a human donor with alopecia areata. The CDR3 runs from the conserved cysteine through the conserved F or W. The order of the fields is CDR3 length, D gene, J gene, clone size, V gene, CDR3 DNA, CDR3 protein. A D gene is named only where the DNA matches it firmly. The listing skips clone size in some rows; elsewhere it reads once, few, many or a size class.

length: 14; D: TRBD1; J: TRBJ2-1; size: -; V: TRBV30; DNA: TGTGCCTGGAGCCCGGGACAGGGGGCTTATGAGCAGTTCTTC; CDR3: CAWSPGQGAYEQFF
length: 11; D: -; J: TRBJ1-1; size: few; V: TRBV30; DNA: TGTGCCTGGAGTGTCGGGGGTGACGCTTTCTTT; CDR3: CAWSVGGDAFF
length: 14; D: -; J: TRBJ2-1; size: -; V: TRBV27; DNA: TGTGCCAGCAGTTTAAGGGGCAGGGTTAATGAGCAGTTCTTC; CDR3: CASSLRGRVNEQFF
length: 16; D: -; J: TRBJ1-1; size: -; V: TRBV7-9; DNA: TGTGCCAGCAGCCCCAGACAGGAGTACGTGAACACTGAAGCTTTCTTT; CDR3: CASSPRQEYVNTEAFF
length: 15; D: -; J: TRBJ1-6; size: -; V: TRBV30; DNA: TGTGCCTGGTCAAGACAGAGCTCCTATAATTCACCCCTCCACTTT; CDR3: CAWSRQSSYNSPLHF
length: 14; D: -; J: TRBJ2-1; size: few; V: TRBV15; DNA: TGTGCCACGAGAGAAGGGGGCTCCTACAATGAGCAGTTCTTC; CDR3: CATREGGSYNEQFF
length: 14; D: TRBD1; J: TRBJ2-5; size: -; V: TRBV5-6; DNA: TGTGCCAGCAGCTGGGACAGGGGGCTAGAGACCCAGTACTTC; CDR3: CASSWDRGLETQYF
length: 16; D: -; J: TRBJ2-1; size: few; V: TRBV9; DNA: TGTGCCAGCAGCGTAGAAGGAGGGGGCAAGGACAATGAGCAGTTCTTC; CDR3: CASSVEGGGKDNEQFF
length: 14; D: -; J: TRBJ2-5; size: -; V: TRBV29-1; DNA: TGCAGCGTTGAAGACGCAGGCCGGGAAGAGACCCAGTACTTC; CDR3: CSVEDAGREETQYF
length: 12; D: -; J: TRBJ2-7; size: few; V: TRBV4-3; DNA: TGCGCCAGCAGCCAAGGGCCTGGGGAGCAGTACTTC; CDR3: CASSQGPGEQYF
length: 17; D: TRBD1; J: TRBJ1-5; size: few; V: TRBV2; DNA: TGTGCCAGCAGCGGACAGGGGGCTTTAGGAAGCAATCAGCCCCAGCATTTT; CDR3: CASSGQGALGSNQPQHF
length: 13; D: -; J: TRBJ1-2; size: -; V: TRBV10-2; DNA: TGCGCCAGCAGTGAAGAACTACTCCGAGGCTACACCTTC; CDR3: CASSEELLRGYTF
length: 16; D: -; J: TRBJ2-3; size: -; V: TRBV6-5; DNA: TGTGCCAGCAGTTACTCAGGGGGGGGAGTGACAGATACGCAGTATTTT; CDR3: CASSYSGGGVTDTQYF
length: 15; D: -; J: TRBJ1-2; size: few; V: TRBV30; DNA: TGTGCCTGGAGTTACCCGCGGACAGAGCCCGGAGGCTACACCTTC; CDR3: CAWSYPRTEPGGYTF
length: 17; D: TRBD2; J: TRBJ2-2; size: few; V: TRBV29-1; DNA: TGCAGCGTGGAGTTCGCGGGGGGCCCATCTGACACCGGGGAGCTGTTTTTT; CDR3: CSVEFAGGPSDTGELFF
length: 13; D: TRBD1; J: TRBJ1-1; size: -; V: TRBV2; DNA: TGTGCCAGCGTACGGACAGGGGATTCTGAAGCTTTCTTT; CDR3: CASVRTGDSEAFF
length: 14; D: -; J: TRBJ1-5; size: few; V: TRBV5-1; DNA: TGCGCCAGCAGCTTGGAGGGGGGAAACCAGCCCCAGCATTTT; CDR3: CASSLEGGNQPQHF
length: 12; D: TRBD2; J: TRBJ2-7; size: few; V: TRBV29-1; DNA: TGCAGCGCTAGCGGGGCGACCTACGAGCAGTACTTC; CDR3: CSASGATYEQYF
length: 15; D: TRBD1; J: TRBJ2-7; size: -; V: TRBV4-3; DNA: TGCGCCAGCAGCCAAGGGACAGGTGTCACCTACGAGCAGTACTTC; CDR3: CASSQGTGVTYEQYF
length: 16; D: TRBD1; J: TRBJ1-1; size: -; V: TRBV15; DNA: TGTGCCACCCTTGACAGGGGATCGGGGCTGAACACTGAAGCTTTCTTT; CDR3: CATLDRGSGLNTEAFF
length: 15; D: TRBD1; J: TRBJ2-5; size: -; V: TRBV9; DNA: TGTGCCAGCAGCGTCAAGGACAGGGGTCAAGAGACCCAGTACTTC; CDR3: CASSVKDRGQETQYF
length: 13; D: TRBD2; J: TRBJ2-7; size: -; V: TRBV30; DNA: TGTGCCTGGCAACTAGCGGGGGACCACGAGCAGTACTTC; CDR3: CAWQLAGDHEQYF
length: 13; D: -; J: TRBJ1-2; size: -; V: TRBV29-1; DNA: TGCAGCGTTGAAGGGGGGCATACTATGGACTACACCTTC; CDR3: CSVEGGHTMDYTF
length: 15; D: -; J: TRBJ1-2; size: -; V: TRBV18; DNA: TGTGCCAGCTCACCATTGAAGCAGACCGACTATGGCTACACCTTC; CDR3: CASSPLKQTDYGYTF
length: 16; D: -; J: TRBJ2-1; size: -; V: TRBV4-3; DNA: TGCGCCAGCAGCCAAGATCCGCTAGCAGTCGACAATGAGCAGTTCTTC; CDR3: CASSQDPLAVDNEQFF
length: 16; D: -; J: TRBJ2-2; size: -; V: TRBV4-3; DNA: TGCGCCAGCAGCCAAGAAAGGGGTTCTCGGGCCGGGGAGCTGTTTTTT; CDR3: CASSQERGSRAGELFF
length: 17; D: TRBD1; J: TRBJ2-1; size: -; V: TRBV4-3; DNA: TGCGCCAGCAGCCAAGTAGTCGGACAGGGGTCGGGCAATGAGCAGTTCTTC; CDR3: CASSQVVGQGSGNEQFF
length: 13; D: TRBD1; J: TRBJ1-1; size: few; V: TRBV7-9; DNA: TGTGCCAGCAGCCCGGAAGGGACAGCTGAAGCTTTCTTT; CDR3: CASSPEGTAEAFF
length: 13; D: -; J: TRBJ1-6; size: -; V: TRBV5-6; DNA: TGTGCCAGCGGATCTGGACATCCTTCACCCCTCCACTTT; CDR3: CASGSGHPSPLHF
length: 13; D: -; J: TRBJ1-1; size: once; V: TRBV7-3; DNA: TGTGCCAGCAGCTTCGCTGGGATCACTGAAGCTTTCTTT; CDR3: CASSFAGITEAFF